What follows are 22 T cell receptor beta chains derived from one specimen sequenced in a study of human T cells and chemical hapten exposure. Time point in this sample: patch test 2, 6 weeks after DPC sensitization. Specified treatment: therapeutic diphenylcyclopropenone sensitization with weekly scalp DPC. TCRdb reprocessed the RACE reads with MiXCR, giving one entry per CDR3 protein. The sample has around 99,000 distinct CDR3 sequences, approximately 9.9% seen once. Sequences were derived from whole blood, sampled in connection with sensitization to the hapten diphenylcyclopropenone (DPC). The receptors shown here come from a middle-aged man with alopecia areata. Some clones in this sample may be carry-over from other donors' samples.

The chain carries TRBV7-2 and TRBJ2-1, with a possible D match to TRBD2 (5 bases). The ends were cut back, 3 bases at V and 0 bases at J, with 9 bases in the middle. The CDR3 is 15 residues long. The germline V gene has CDR1 SGHTA and CDR2 FQGNSA. The CDR3 sequence is CASSFSGSSYNEQFF. Written as DNA, the CDR3 is TGTGCCAGCAGCTTTTCGGGGAGCTCCTACAATGAGCAGTTCTTC.

This clonotype was picked up many times. This chain uses TRBV6-5 with TRBJ2-3; 8 nucleotides agree with TRBD2. V was clipped by 0 bases and J by 1 base; unmatched bases: 9. The CDR3 contains 18 residues. Germline values: CDR1 MNHEY, CDR2 SVGAGI. The CDR3 bases are TGTGCCAGCAGTTACTCGAAGTTCTCGACTAGCGGCACAGATACGCAGTATTTT. Protein product: CASSYSKFSTSGTDTQYF.

The rearrangement joins TRBV19 to TRBJ2-1, with 11 bases lining up with TRBD2. Looked up from germline, CDR1 is LNHDA and CDR2 is SQIVND (reference sequence). The CDR3 length is 14 residues. The trim removed 7 bases at V and 2 bases at J, leaving 1 base unmatched. CDR3 sequence (DNA): TGTGCCAGTACGGGACTAGCGGCCTACAATGAGCAGTTCTTC. It translates to CASTGLAAYNEQFF. Full variable domain (missing parts from reference TRBV19 and TRBJ2-1): DGGITQSPKYLFRKEGQNVTLSCEQNLNHDAMYWYRQDPGQGLRLIYYSQIVNDFQKGDIAEGYSVSREKKESFPLTVTSAQKNPTAFYLCASTGLAAYNEQFFGPGTRLTVL.

The sample holds many counts of this clonotype. The rearrangement uses TRBV6-2 or TRBV6-3 and TRBJ2-1, with 10 bases aligning to TRBD2. This CDR3 spans 14 amino acids. V trimming: 8 bases; J trimming: 7 bases; junction bases outside the gene matches: 8. Germline CDR1 reads MNHEY; CDR2 reads SVGEGT. The CDR3 DNA follows: TGTGCCAGCCGACCTAGCGGGAGAGATAATGAGCAGTTCTTC. Translation: CASRPSGRDNEQFF.

V is TRBV4-3 and J is TRBJ2-2; 9 bases are shared with TRBD1. Germline V gene lookup returns CDR1 LGHNA and CDR2 YSLEER. V was clipped by 1 base and J by 3 bases; unmatched bases: 0. The CDR3 spans 15 residues. In nucleotides, the CDR3 is TGCGCCAGCAGCCAAGGGGACAGGGACACCGGGGAGCTGTTTTTT. This gives the protein CASSQGDRDTGELFF.

This clonotype was recorded at least ten times. V gene TRBV20-1 combines with J gene TRBJ2-1, with D tentatively TRBD2 (6 bases). CDR1 is DFQATT and CDR2 is SNEGSKA in the germline V gene (reference sequence). Trimming cost V 5 bases and J 10 bases, with 15 bases left between them. The CDR3 loop spans 12 amino acids. CDR3 bases: TGCAGTGCTCCCCCGCGGGGCAGGGAGCAGTTCTTC. It codes for CSAPPRGREQFF.

The table lists this clonotype with many counts. The genes are TRBV30 and TRBJ1-3, with D hard to call. The CDR3 is made up of 14 amino acids. Germline CDR1 reads GTSNPN; CDR2 reads SVGIG (reference sequence). V shed 4 bases and J shed 2 bases, with 12 bases lying between them. CDR3 in DNA: TGTGCCTGGAACGGCCTTAGCGCTGGAAACACCATATATTTT. Translating it yields CAWNGLSAGNTIYF.

The chain joins TRBV3-1 to TRBJ1-1; TRBD1 agrees at 8 bases. Germline V gene lookup returns CDR1 LGHDT and CDR2 YNNKEL (reference sequence). This CDR3 contains 15 residues. With V trimmed by 5 bases and J by 2 bases, 7 bases remained unmatched. The CDR3 bases are TGTGCCAGCAGCGTAGGACAGGGTTTAAACACTGAAGCTTTCTTT. Its protein product is CASSVGQGLNTEAFF.

This clonotype showed up many times. The chain uses TRBV6-2 or TRBV6-3 and TRBJ1-1; D unresolved. V lost 6 bases to trimming and J lost 0 bases, with 8 bases between them. CDR1 and CDR2 from the germline V gene are MNHEY and SVGEGT. This CDR3 has 13 residues. This CDR3 is CASSMRMNTEAFF. The CDR3 DNA is TGTGCCAGCAGCATGCGAATGAACACTGAAGCTTTCTTT.

This clonotype was counted between two and nine times. The chain joins TRBV20-1 to TRBJ2-1, with 7 bases aligning to TRBD2. The CDR3 covers 13 residues. Germline V gives CDR1 DFQATT, CDR2 SNEGSKA (reference sequence). The V gene end was trimmed by 6 bases and the J gene end by 5 bases; junction bases not matched to a gene: 7. The CDR3 DNA reads TGCAGTGCCGGACTAGTGGGGAACAATGAGCAGTTCTTC. Protein product: CSAGLVGNNEQFF.

This clonotype showed up just a few times. The chain employs TRBV7-2 and TRBJ2-7; D perhaps matches TRBD2 (5 bases). The CDR3 spans 11 residues. Germline lookup yields CDR1 SGHTA and CDR2 FQGNSA. V lost 4 bases, J lost 10 bases, and 11 bases lay in between. Here the CDR3 DNA reads TGTGCCAGCAGCTCGCTGGCGGGCCAGTACTTC. This sequence encodes CASSSLAGQYF.

V is TRBV10-1 and J is TRBJ2-7; 10 bases align to TRBD2. Unmatched junction bases numbered 4, after V lost 9 bases and J lost 2 bases. CDR1 and CDR2 (germline): WNHNN, SYGVQD (reference sequence). The CDR3 spans 13 residues. The CDR3 protein is CASPSGSAYEQYF. Here the CDR3 DNA reads TGCGCCAGTCCTAGCGGGAGCGCCTACGAGCAGTACTTC.

This clonotype was seen once. CDR3 nucleotide sequence: TGTGCCAGCAGCTTAGTGTGGGGGATTATGAATGAGCAGTTCTTC. Translation gives CASSLVWGIMNEQFF. The chain employs TRBV7-8 and TRBJ2-1; D may correspond to TRBD1 or TRBD2 (5 bases each). The length of the CDR3 is 15 residues. Deletions cut 1 base from V and 7 bases from J, with 14 bases between. CDR1 and CDR2 (germline): SGHVS, FQNEAQ.

The genes are TRBV25-1 and TRBJ2-7; no firm D call. The CDR3 length is 13 residues. Germline V gene data show CDR1 as MGHDK and CDR2 as SYGVNS. Trimming shortened V by 6 bases and J by 9 bases, and 18 bases separated the two germline ends. The CDR3 region is CASRPGVTEWQYF. The CDR3 DNA follows: TGTGCCAGCAGACCCGGTGTAACGGAGTGGCAGTACTTC.

This clonotype turned up a few times. V usage is TRBV9 and J usage is TRBJ2-7; D is uncertain. CDR1 and CDR2 (germline): SGDLS, YYNGEE. Trimming stripped 4 bases from V and 4 bases from J, with 9 bases between. CDR3 length equals 12 residues. CDR3 amino acids: CASSSDRYEQYF. CDR3 coding DNA: TGTGCCAGCAGCTCGGACCGATACGAGCAGTACTTC.

The chain has TRBV6-2 or TRBV6-3 and TRBJ2-5, with D possibly TRBD1 on 5 matching bases. The germline V gene encodes CDR1 MNHEY and CDR2 SVGEGT. V lost 5 bases and J lost 2, with 15 bases in between. The CDR3 sequence is 15 residues long. CDR3 region: CASSRSWTPQETQYF. Here the CDR3 DNA reads TGTGCCAGCAGTAGAAGTTGGACACCGCAAGAGACCCAGTACTTC.

This clonotype was detected only a few times. This sequence joins TRBV21-1 and TRBJ2-7; the DNA was not used to check the table's D call, TRBD2. TRBV21-1 is assigned pseudogene status. CDR3 size: 16 residues. This chain's CDR3 is CASSTLTSSGRDEQYF. In DNA, the CDR3 is TGTGCCAGCAGTACTCTTACCTCTAGCGGGAGAGACGAGCAGTACTTC.

This clonotype was seen more than once but under ten times. V usage is TRBV7-2 and J usage is TRBJ2-3; D is possibly TRBD2 (8 bases). Trimming took 7 bases from V and 2 from J, leaving 22 bases between them. This CDR3 is 17 amino acids long. Germline CDR1 and CDR2: SGHTA and FQGNSA. CDR3 amino acids: CASIRGGQGVATDTQYF. The CDR3, as DNA: TGTGCCAGCATTCGGGGGGGGCAGGGGGTGGCCACAGATACGCAGTATTTT. Complete variable domain (other parts from reference TRBV7-2 and TRBJ2-3): GAGVSQSPSNKVTEKGKDVELRCDPISGHTALYWYRQSLGQGLEFLIYFQGNSAPDKSGLPSDRFSAERTGGSVSTLTIQRTQQEDSAVYLCASIRGGQGVATDTQYFGPGTRLTVL.

This chain links TRBV12-3 or TRBV12-4 with TRBJ2-6; 13 nucleotides line up with TRBD2. Germline trimming cut 6 bases from V and 2 bases from J; bases unmatched to any gene: 7. The CDR3 is made up of 18 amino acids. CDR3 coding DNA: TGTGCCAGCAGGGACGGACTAGCGGGAGCTGCTGGGGCCAACGTCCTGACTTTC. Its protein product is CASRDGLAGAAGANVLTF.

Ten or more counts support this clonotype. This chain joins TRBV5-6 and TRBJ1-1; possibly TRBD1 for D (6 bases). The germline V gene has CDR1 SGHDT and CDR2 YYEEEE. This CDR3 is built from 14 residues. V lost 2 bases to trimming and J lost 2 bases, with 10 bases between them. The chain's CDR3 is CASSFAQGNTEAFF. The CDR3 DNA follows: TGTGCCAGCAGCTTTGCACAGGGCAACACTGAAGCTTTCTTT.

A few counts support this clonotype. The rearrangement uses TRBV6-5 and TRBJ1-2; maybe TRBD1 (6 bases). V was clipped by 2 bases and J by 7 bases, with 17 bases between them. CDR1 MNHEY and CDR2 SVGAGI come from the germline V gene. This CDR3 has 15 amino acids. CDR3 bases: TGTGCCAGCAGTTACGTTCCTGGGGGGGCCAGTGGCTACACCTTC. This translates into CASSYVPGGASGYTF.

The J gene is TRBJ2-3, the V gene TRBV18; D could derive from TRBD1 or TRBD2 (5 bases each). The CDR3 spans 18 residues. Trimming pared 2 bases from V and 6 bases from J, leaving 24 bases between. The V gene's germline CDR1 is KGHSH and CDR2 LQKENI. The CDR3 nucleotides read TGTGCCAGCTCACCAGGACCCGGGGCGCGAACCTTTGGGGATACGCAGTATTTT. Its translation is CASSPGPGARTFGDTQYF.